These T cell receptor beta chains were read from a single sample in a study of cytomegalovirus exposure and HLA in healthy donors. TCRdb's copy holds only in-frame clones and misses some; the assay was immunoSEQ multiplex PCR. The sample includes roughly 180,000 clones, around four fifths seen only once; the top ten take under 5%. Material for sequencing was PBMCs. The receptor source for this set is a girl aged 5-17 years in good health and CMV-seropositive. Each CDR3 is given with its conserved first and last residue. Fields, in order: CDR3 length, clone size, J gene, D gene, V gene, CDR3 protein, CDR3 DNA. A D gene is named only where the DNA matches it firmly. Clone sizes are given selectively: once, few, many, or a class where the clone is expanded.

>15|NA|TRBJ1-1|NA|TRBV9
CASSVTGLANTEAFF
TGTGCCAGCAGCGTAACAGGGCTTGCGAACACTGAAGCTTTCTTT
>14|NA|TRBJ2-3|TRBD1|TRBV7-9
CASSFGTGTDTQYF
TGTGCCAGCAGCTTCGGGACAGGGACAGATACGCAGTATTTT
>15|NA|TRBJ1-3|TRBD1|TRBV18
CASSPPGQGGHTIYF
TGTGCCAGCTCACCACCGGGACAGGGGGGACACACCATATATTTT
>15|once|TRBJ1-1|TRBD1|TRBV6-1
CASSERGQGAQEAFF
TGTGCCAGCAGTGAGCGAGGGCAGGGGGCGCAGGAAGCTTTCTTT
>14|NA|TRBJ1-1|NA|TRBV13
CASSLDGFGTEAFF
TGTGCCAGCAGCTTAGACGGTTTCGGGACTGAAGCTTTCTTT
>14|few|TRBJ2-5|NA|TRBV19
CASSQQGRQETQYF
TGTGCCAGTAGCCAGCAGGGGCGGCAAGAGACCCAGTACTTC
>14|NA|TRBJ1-6|TRBD1|TRBV5-1
CASSRGQAGSPLHF
TGCGCCAGCAGCCGAGGACAGGCGGGATCGCCCCTCCACTTT
>18|few|TRBJ2-3|TRBD2|TRBV15
CATSRDPRTSGGGDTQYF
TGTGCCACCAGCAGAGATCCTAGGACTAGCGGGGGTGGAGATACGCAGTATTTT
>15|NA|TRBJ2-7|NA|TRBV2
CASSETAGTLREQYF
TGTGCCAGCAGTGAAACGGCGGGGACGCTACGAGAGCAGTACTTC
>15|NA|TRBJ2-7|NA|TRBV15
CATSRTFSRVGRQYF
TGTGCCACCAGCAGAACCTTTTCTAGAGTTGGGAGGCAGTACTTC
>15|NA|TRBJ1-4|NA|TRBV11-3
CASSSSGIPNEKLFF
TGTGCCAGCAGCTCCAGCGGCATCCCCAATGAAAAACTGTTTTTT
>13|NA|TRBJ1-1|NA|TRBV5-5
CASSSPGGTEAFF
TGTGCCAGCAGCTCCCCAGGTGGCACTGAAGCTTTCTTT
>16|NA|TRBJ1-2|TRBD1|TRBV28
CASRPFRRQGEYGYTF
TGTGCCAGCCGTCCGTTCCGTAGACAGGGGGAGTATGGCTACACCTTC
>15|NA|TRBJ1-2|TRBD1|TRBV4-2
CASSQNRGVGYGYTF
TGTGCCAGCAGCCAGAACAGGGGAGTAGGCTATGGCTACACCTTC
>14|NA|TRBJ1-2|TRBD1|TRBV27
CASSFVGQGDGYTF
TGTGCCAGCAGTTTTGTTGGACAGGGGGATGGCTACACCTTC
>16|NA|TRBJ2-3|NA|TRBV7-6
CASSLRQGGMADTQYF
TGTGCCAGCAGCTTAAGACAGGGAGGTATGGCAGATACGCAGTATTTT
>15|NA|TRBJ1-6|NA|TRBV9
CASSVWGDANSPLHF
TGTGCCAGCAGCGTATGGGGGGACGCAAATTCACCCCTCCACTTT
>16|once|TRBJ2-1|TRBD2|TRBV9
CASSVDLASGGDEQFF
TGTGCCAGCAGCGTAGATCTCGCTAGCGGGGGGGATGAGCAGTTCTTC
>14|NA|TRBJ1-1|TRBD1|TRBV10-2
CASSDRALNTEAFF
TGCGCCAGCAGCGACAGGGCGCTAAACACTGAAGCTTTCTTT
>13|NA|TRBJ1-2|NA|TRBV6-1
CASSDRVPYGYTF
TGTGCCAGCAGTGACAGGGTCCCCTATGGCTACACCTTC
>15|few|TRBJ2-2|TRBD1|TRBV5-8
CASSGNRGRVGELFF
TGTGCCAGCAGCGGAAACAGGGGGCGTGTCGGGGAGCTGTTTTTT
>15|NA|TRBJ1-3|NA|TRBV5-1
CASRQTVSSGNTIYF
TGCGCCAGCAGGCAGACAGTTAGCTCTGGAAACACCATATATTTT
>15|NA|TRBJ1-5|NA|TRBV9
CASSESGGGNQPQHF
TGTGCCAGCAGCGAATCCGGGGGTGGCAATCAGCCCCAGCATTTT
>14|NA|TRBJ1-4|NA|TRBV5-1
CASSIGGANEKLFF
TGCGCCAGCAGCATCGGGGGGGCTAATGAAAAACTGTTTTTT
>15|NA|TRBJ2-1|TRBD2|TRBV6-4
CASSESGGASNEQFF
TGTGCCAGCAGTGAAAGCGGGGGGGCCTCCAATGAGCAGTTCTTC
>14|NA|TRBJ1-6|NA|TRBV19
CTSSRERFNSPLHF
TGTACCAGTAGTCGCGAACGGTTCAATTCACCCCTCCACTTT
>14|once|TRBJ1-1|NA|TRBV5-4
CASSFRASNTEAFF
TGTGCCAGCAGCTTCAGGGCCTCGAACACTGAAGCTTTCTTT
>15|NA|TRBJ2-1|TRBD2|TRBV27
CASSPLTSGTNEQFF
TGTGCCAGCAGTCCTCTGACTAGCGGCACTAATGAGCAGTTCTTC
>13|NA|TRBJ2-5|NA|TRBV10-3
CAIGDTLGETQYF
TGTGCCATCGGGGACACCCTGGGAGAGACCCAGTACTTC
>16|NA|TRBJ1-1|TRBD1|TRBV4-1
CASSLITGTVNTEAFF
TGCGCCAGCAGCCTTATAACCGGGACAGTGAACACTGAAGCTTTCTTT
>13|NA|TRBJ1-2|NA|TRBV18
CASSPGDHYGYTF
TGTGCCAGCTCACCCGGGGATCACTATGGCTACACCTTC
>13|once|TRBJ1-5|NA|TRBV27
CASSSRAGQPQHF
TGTGCCAGCAGTTCTCGGGCGGGGCAGCCCCAGCATTTT
>16|NA|TRBJ1-5|TRBD1|TRBV30
CAWRFKDRGNNQPQHF
TGTGCCTGGAGATTCAAGGACAGGGGGAACAATCAGCCCCAGCATTTT
>17|NA|TRBJ2-1|TRBD2|TRBV7-9
CASSLGGGGGSYNEQFF
TGTGCCAGCAGCTTAGGGGGCGGGGGGGGTTCCTACAATGAGCAGTTCTTC
>16|NA|TRBJ2-7|NA|TRBV4-1
CASSQMGLTGTHEQYF
TGCGCCAGCAGCCAAATGGGGCTCACAGGGACCCACGAGCAGTACTTC
>18|NA|TRBJ1-2|NA|TRBV29-1
CSVDSSTGLPQASYGYTF
TGCAGCGTAGATTCCTCGACAGGTCTACCTCAAGCCTCCTATGGCTACACCTTC
>18|NA|TRBJ1-1|TRBD1|TRBV4-2
CASSPDPKPGQTNTEAFF
TGTGCCAGCAGCCCCGATCCGAAACCGGGACAGACAAACACTGAAGCTTTCTTT